This T cell receptor (beta chain) is drawn from a study of tumor and adjacent non-tumor tissue in lung cancer. In regard to this clonotype: Its antigen is still unknown.

RNA was extracted from bulk tissue without any cell sorting. TCRbeta libraries were built with three rounds of nested PCR, modified from ARM-PCR. TCRdb re-called the multiplex PCR reads with MiXCR, one entry per CDR3 protein. The data contain 200,000 to 250,000 distinct CDR3 sequences, 71% of them singletons. Study-level points and caveats: Patients with more diverse tumor TCRs had worse survival.

V gave up 1 base and J gave up 6 bases, with 22 bases separating them. The CDR3 is 17 amino acids. Germline-derived CDR1 and CDR2 are DFQATT and SNEGSKA (reference sequence). This sequence joins TRBV20-1 and TRBJ2-1; the D gene is possibly TRBD1 (6 bases). This TCR was recovered from a man in his 60s with non-small cell lung cancer. Sequencing was carried out using lung tumor tissue. CDR3 amino acids: CSARATQGGQRINEQFF. In DNA, the CDR3 is TGCAGTGCTAGAGCGACGCAAGGGGGTCAACGGATCAATGAGCAGTTCTTC.